This entry lists 32 T cell receptor beta chains sequenced from one sample in a study of T cell repertoires in cytomegalovirus infection. In TCRdb, the reads were re-called with MiXCR into one record per CDR3 protein. The data show about 740,000 distinct CDR3 sequences, 35% to 45% seen once. The specimen sequenced was PBMCs. The receptors derive from a human donor in good health (CMV status not recorded). Some clones in this sample may be carry-over from other donors' samples.

Many counts were recorded for this clonotype. The V gene is TRBV6-1, the J gene TRBJ1-1; no definite D call. Trimming took 10 bases from V and 0 from J, leaving 12 bases between them. The CDR3 extends over 13 amino acids. Per the germline V gene, CDR1 is MNHNS and CDR2 is SASEGT. CDR3 sequence reads: CATGTYMNTEAFF. The CDR3 region has the DNA TGTGCCACCGGAACTTATATGAACACTGAAGCTTTCTTT.

The V call is TRBV20-1, the J call TRBJ2-3, with D perhaps matching TRBD1 (5 bases). With 0 bases removed from V and 5 bases from J, the gap between germline ends came to 15 bases. The germline CDR1 and CDR2 sequences are DFQATT and SNEGSKA (reference sequence). This CDR3 has 15 residues. Written as DNA, the CDR3 is TGCAGTGCTAGAGATAGAGTTAGGGGTGGAGATACGCAGTATTTT. Its protein is CSARDRVRGGDTQYF.

With regard to this clonotype: Germline is not matched at one junction end, which may reflect a read error. V usage is TRBV12-3 or TRBV12-4 and J usage is TRBJ1-5; no firm D call. The CDR3 totals 14 residues. This chain's CDR3 is CASSFNPDGQPPHF. The CDR3 nucleotides are TGTGCCAGCAGTTTTAATCCCGACGGGCAGCCCCCGCATTTT.

The table lists this clonotype with a few counts. The chain uses TRBV6-5 and TRBJ2-7; TRBD1 agrees at 7 bases. CDR3 size: 16 residues. CDR1 is MNHEY and CDR2 is SVGAGI in the germline V gene. The V and J ends lost 5 bases and 0 bases, in that order; junction bases with no gene match: 10. CDR3 DNA sequence: TGTGCCAGCAGTGGCTTTCGCCAGGGGGTCTCCTACGAGCAGTACTTC. Translating it yields CASSGFRQGVSYEQYF.

This clonotype was seen repeatedly, ten times or more. The rearrangement joins TRBV7-2 to TRBJ2-7; 9 bases are a match to TRBD1. This CDR3 spans 14 amino acids. CDR1 is SGHTA and CDR2 is FQGNSA in the germline V gene. Unmatched junction bases numbered 4, after V lost 4 bases and J lost 3 bases. CDR3 in DNA: TGTGCCAGCAGCTCCTCGGGACAGGGCTACGAGCAGTACTTC. Its protein is CASSSSGQGYEQYF.

With regard to this clonotype: Since the CDR3 does not end with the conserved phenylalanine or tryptophan, this likely comes from a read error. V gene TRBV10-3 combines with J gene TRBJ2-7; 13 bases fit TRBD2. The CDR3 spans 15 residues. V lost 4 bases to trimming and J lost 2 bases; unmatched junction nucleotides: 2. CDR1 ENHRY and CDR2 SYGVKD come from the germline V gene. The CDR3 DNA follows: TGTGCCATCAGTGTCGGGACTAGCGGGACCTACGAGCAGTACTTA. Its protein is CAISVGTSGTYEQYL.

The chain links TRBV12-5 to TRBJ1-1, with D unresolved. The CDR3 has 11 amino acids. Trimming stripped 7 bases from V and 4 bases from J, with 7 bases between. Germline CDR1 and CDR2: LGHNT and FRNRAP. The CDR3 here is CASAITTEAFF. CDR3 in DNA: TGTGCTAGTGCCATCACCACTGAAGCTTTCTTT.

This chain joins TRBV7-2 and TRBJ1-1; weak D call: TRBD1 (5 bases). This CDR3 region has 18 residues. V was clipped by 2 bases and J by 1 base, with 20 bases between them. Germline CDR1 SGHTA, CDR2 FQGNSA. CDR3 sequence reads: CASSLFSWGRAENTEAFF. Written as DNA, the CDR3 is TGTGCCAGCAGCTTATTTTCTTGGGGGAGGGCCGAGAACACTGAAGCTTTCTTT.

This clonotype was picked up many times. This sequence joins TRBV28 and TRBJ2-7; 7 nucleotides align to TRBD1. Germline assignment: CDR1 MDHEN and CDR2 SYDVKM. J gave up 0 bases and V 6 bases, and 8 bases lay outside the gene matches. The CDR3 totals 15 residues. CDR3 residues: CASRQPDRSSYEQYF. For the CDR3, the DNA is TGTGCCAGCAGACAGCCGGACAGGAGCTCCTACGAGCAGTACTTC.

The V and J genes are TRBV28 and TRBJ2-7; D possibly uses TRBD1 or TRBD2 (5 bases each). Per germline, CDR1 MDHEN and CDR2 SYDVKM. This CDR3 is built from 14 residues. V was trimmed by 6 bases and J by 6 bases, leaving 18 bases between them. This chain's CDR3 is CASSPRSGPGEQYF. The CDR3 nucleotides read TGTGCCAGCAGCCCAAGGTCGGGGCCCGGCGAGCAGTACTTC.

This clonotype was counted ten times or more. The chain uses TRBV7-2 and TRBJ2-7, with D maybe TRBD1 (5 bases). Looked up from germline, CDR1 is SGHTA and CDR2 is FQGNSA. CDR3 length: 14 amino acids. V was pared by 5 bases and J by 6 bases, with 17 bases between. The CDR3 spells CASSRSRADAEQYF. The CDR3, as DNA: TGTGCCAGCAGCCGCAGCAGGGCGGACGCCGAGCAGTACTTC.

The chain combines TRBV25-1 with TRBJ1-6; 11 nucleotides agree with TRBD1. This CDR3 spans 13 amino acids. The trim removed 9 bases at V and 9 bases at J, leaving 4 bases unmatched. Germline V gene lookup returns CDR1 MGHDK and CDR2 SYGVNS. CDR3 sequence: CASTGTGGSPLHF. CDR3 in DNA: TGTGCCAGTACCGGGACAGGGGGTTCACCCCTCCACTTT.

The gene calls are TRBV19 and TRBJ2-4; D is possibly TRBD2 (6 bases). The V gene lost 2 bases and the J gene lost 4 bases, with 6 bases spanning the gap. Germline V gene sequence: CDR1 LNHDA, CDR2 SQIVND (reference sequence). The CDR3 contains 13 residues. The CDR3 coding sequence is TGTGCCAGTAGTATAAGCGGGAAAAACATTCAGTACTTC. Translated, it gives CASSISGKNIQYF.

As concerns this clonotype: Sequence at one end of the junction differs from germline and may be a read error. The chain uses TRBV7-2 and TRBJ2-7; the match to TRBD2 covers 12 bases. The CDR3 loop spans 16 amino acids. CDR1 SGHTA and CDR2 FQGNSA come from the germline V gene. The CDR3 loop is CASSLVSSGREYEPYF. The DNA for the CDR3 is TGTGCCAGCAGCTTAGTATCTAGCGGGAGGGAGTACGAGCCGTACTTC.

This clonotype showed up just a few times. This chain links TRBV30 with TRBJ1-5, with D maybe TRBD1 (5 bases). CDR1 and CDR2 (germline): GTSNPN, SVGIG (reference sequence). Between the trimmed V and J ends, which lost 4 bases and 0 bases, there was a span of 16 bases. This CDR3 contains 16 residues. The CDR3 region has the DNA TGTGCCTGGAAGTCCGGGACGACGGATAGCAATCAGCCCCAGCATTTT. It codes for CAWKSGTTDSNQPQHF.

J is TRBJ2-1 and V is TRBV11-1, with 7 bases identical to TRBD1. CDR1 is SGHAT, CDR2 FQDESV, per germline (reference sequence). After removal of 1 base from V and 6 bases from J, the junction contained 12 bases not matched to a gene. CDR3 length equals 17 residues. In DNA form, the CDR3 reads TGTGCCAGCAGCTTAGTGGCGGCTAGGACAGGCCTCAATGAGCAGTTCTTC. Encoded protein: CASSLVAARTGLNEQFF.

Only a few counts were recorded for this clonotype. J is TRBJ1-2 and V is TRBV11-2; 7 positions match TRBD1. V shed 5 bases, J shed 2 bases, and the junction held 5 bases outside the gene matches. This CDR3 spans 14 amino acids. Germline V gene sequence: CDR1 SGHAT, CDR2 FQNNGV. CDR3 DNA: TGTGCCAGCAGCAGGGGACAGACCAACTATGGCTACACCTTC. This sequence encodes CASSRGQTNYGYTF. The variable domain in full, with the rest retrieved from reference TRBV11-2 and TRBJ1-2, is EAGVAQSPRYKIIEKRQSVAFWCNPISGHATLYWYQQILGQGPKLLIQFQNNGVVDDSQLPKDRFSAERLKGVDSTLKIQPAKLEDSAVYLCASSRGQTNYGYTFGSGTRLTVV.

This clonotype was recorded a few times. This sequence joins TRBV24-1 and TRBJ1-2, with 7 bases identical to TRBD1. V shed 4 bases and J 4 bases; nucleotides not matched to a gene: 5. Germline CDR1 KGHDR, CDR2 SFDVKD. The CDR3 has 14 amino acids. The CDR3 loop is CATSEGGQLYGYTF. The CDR3 nucleotides are TGTGCCACCAGTGAGGGGGGACAGCTCTATGGCTACACCTTC.

The CDR3 sequence is CASTSGQGVYGYTF. CDR3 in DNA: TGTGCCAGCACTTCCGGACAGGGGGTCTATGGCTACACCTTC. The V gene is TRBV6-6, the J gene TRBJ1-2; 10 nucleotides align to TRBD1. The length of the CDR3 is 14 residues. V dropped 7 bases and J dropped 4; count of bases not matched to a gene: 6. The germline V gene encodes CDR1 MNHNY and CDR2 SVGAGI (reference sequence).

The genes are TRBV7-8 and TRBJ2-5, with 11 positions matching TRBD2. The germline V gene encodes CDR1 SGHVS and CDR2 FQNEAQ. The CDR3 consists of 15 residues. Trimming at V came to 7 bases and at J to 1 base, leaving 5 bases not matched to a gene. The CDR3 here is CASTQTSGAQETQYF. CDR3 sequence (DNA): TGTGCCAGCACCCAGACTAGCGGGGCCCAAGAGACCCAGTACTTC.

This clonotype showed up just a few times. The genes are TRBV20-1 and TRBJ2-1, with 7 bases lining up with TRBD2. The length of the CDR3 is 11 residues. With 8 bases clipped from V and 15 bases from J, the junction kept 13 bases outside the gene matches. Germline assignment: CDR1 DFQATT and CDR2 SNEGSKA (reference sequence). CDR3 residues: CSSTAGTRRFF. The CDR3 DNA follows: TGCAGTTCCACAGCGGGAACCAGGCGGTTCTTC.

This chain uses TRBV12-3 or TRBV12-4 with TRBJ2-3; 8 nucleotides match TRBD2. This CDR3 has 16 amino acids. V lost 6 bases to trimming and J lost 2 bases; unmatched junction nucleotides: 10. The CDR3 nucleotides are TGTGCCAGCAGGCCACCCGAGCGGGGGTCCACAGATACGCAGTATTTT. It specifies CASRPPERGSTDTQYF.

This sequence joins TRBV7-6 and TRBJ2-4; D is possibly TRBD2 (5 bases). From germline, CDR1 is SGHVS and CDR2 FNYEAQ. V was trimmed by 4 bases and J by 0 bases, leaving 16 bases between them. There are 17 residues in the CDR3. CDR3 region: CASSSPGKDLAKNIQYF. The DNA for the CDR3 is TGTGCCAGCAGCTCTCCGGGGAAAGATCTAGCCAAAAACATTCAGTACTTC. Filled out from reference TRBV7-6 and TRBJ2-4, the complete variable domain reads GAGVSQSPRYKVTKRGQDVALRCDPISGHVSLYWYRQALGQGPEFLTYFNYEAQQDKSGLPNDRFSAERPEGSISTLTIQRTEQRDSAMYRCASSSPGKDLAKNIQYFGAGTRLSVL.

Comments on this clonotype: Its ends do not fully match the called genes, so a read error is possible. V is TRBV27 and J is TRBJ1-4; unclear D gene. Germline-derived CDR1 and CDR2 are MNHEY and SMNVEV (reference sequence). The CDR3 consists of 15 residues. CDR3 protein: CPSSPQHRRAEKLFF. The CDR3 DNA reads as TGTCCCAGCAGTCCGCAGCACCGGAGAGCGGAAAAACTGTTTTTT.

The V call is TRBV5-5, the J call TRBJ2-5; 8 nucleotides line up with TRBD1. Losses at the gene ends were 4 bases for V and 4 bases for J; bases not matched to a gene: 6. Germline CDR1 reads SGHKS; CDR2 reads YYEKEE (reference sequence). The CDR3 extends over 14 amino acids. CDR3 amino acids: CASSQTGGRETQYF. CDR3 coding DNA: TGTGCCAGCAGCCAAACAGGGGGGCGAGAGACCCAGTACTTC. Together with reference TRBV5-5 and TRBJ2-5, the CDR3 gives the full variable domain: DAGVTQSPTHLIKTRGQQVTLRCSPISGHKSVSWYQQVLGQGPQFIFQYYEKEERGRGNFPDRFSARQFPNYSSELNVNALLLGDSALYLCASSQTGGRETQYFGPGTRLLVL.

In the case of this clonotype: A much larger clone differs by one base, so this may be a read error. This chain joins TRBV7-2 and TRBJ2-1; D unresolved. CDR3 length equals 17 residues. Germline loops: CDR1 SGHTA, CDR2 FQGNSA. CDR3 bases: TGTGCCAGAAGCTTGTTTTCGCCACAGAGCTCCTACAATGAGCAGTTCTTC. It codes for CARSLFSPQSSYNEQFF.

This clonotype has more than one count but fewer than ten. The V call is TRBV24-1, the J call TRBJ2-1; 10 bases align to TRBD2. Germline assignment: CDR1 KGHDR and CDR2 SFDVKD. CDR3 length: 15 amino acids. Trimming removed 2 bases from V and 5 bases from J; junction bases left unmatched: 2. The CDR3 region has the DNA TGTGCCACCAGTGATTCTAGCGGGAGACACAATGAGCAGTTCTTC. The encoded protein is CATSDSSGRHNEQFF.

This clonotype was picked up a small number of times. The V gene is TRBV7-9, the J gene TRBJ2-5; D is possibly TRBD1 (6 bases). CDR1 SEHNR and CDR2 FQNEAQ come from the germline V gene (reference sequence). V lost 6 bases to trimming and J lost 2 bases, with 13 bases between them. The CDR3 covers 14 residues. Here the CDR3 reads CASSFRTDQETQYF. The CDR3 DNA sequence: TGTGCCAGCAGTTTCAGGACAGATCAAGAGACCCAGTACTTC.

This clonotype came up a few times. V usage is TRBV20-1 and J usage is TRBJ2-1, with 8 bases lining up with TRBD2. This CDR3 contains 12 residues. J gave up 9 bases and V 3 bases, and 4 bases lay outside the gene matches. Per germline, CDR1 DFQATT and CDR2 SNEGSKA (reference sequence). CDR3 in DNA: TGCAGTGCTAGCGGGGGGGTTGGTGAGCAGTTCTTC. This translates into CSASGGVGEQFF.

This clonotype is a singleton in its sample. The CDR3 does not close with the conserved phenylalanine or tryptophan, likely indicating a read error. This rearrangement joins TRBV7-8 to TRBJ2-7, with D tentatively TRBD2 (5 bases). Germline CDR1 is SGHVS and CDR2 is FQNEAQ. V lost 5 bases and J lost 2, with 16 bases in between. This CDR3 region has 15 residues. The CDR3 region has the DNA TGTGCCAGCAGCCAAAGGACTCTCAACCCCTACGAGCAGTACTGC. Its protein is CASSQRTLNPYEQYC.

The chain is built from TRBV7-2 and TRBJ2-1, with 7 bases lining up with TRBD2. Losses at the gene ends were 5 bases for V and 7 bases for J; bases not matched to a gene: 8. Looked up from germline, CDR1 is SGHTA and CDR2 is FQGNSA. The CDR3 has 14 residues. The CDR3 region is CASSPRGFRNEQFF. The CDR3 DNA follows: TGTGCCAGCAGCCCGCGGGGGTTTAGAAATGAGCAGTTCTTC.

On this clonotype: It may be a read error: a sequence one base away is much more abundant. The chain links TRBV7-8 to TRBJ1-5; 8 nucleotides align to TRBD1. The CDR3 loop spans 15 amino acids. Germline CDR1 and CDR2: SGHVS and FQNEAQ. The CDR3 DNA is TGTGCCAGCAGCTACGACAGGGGAAACAATCAGCCCCAGCGTTTT. Its protein is CASSYDRGNNQPQRF.